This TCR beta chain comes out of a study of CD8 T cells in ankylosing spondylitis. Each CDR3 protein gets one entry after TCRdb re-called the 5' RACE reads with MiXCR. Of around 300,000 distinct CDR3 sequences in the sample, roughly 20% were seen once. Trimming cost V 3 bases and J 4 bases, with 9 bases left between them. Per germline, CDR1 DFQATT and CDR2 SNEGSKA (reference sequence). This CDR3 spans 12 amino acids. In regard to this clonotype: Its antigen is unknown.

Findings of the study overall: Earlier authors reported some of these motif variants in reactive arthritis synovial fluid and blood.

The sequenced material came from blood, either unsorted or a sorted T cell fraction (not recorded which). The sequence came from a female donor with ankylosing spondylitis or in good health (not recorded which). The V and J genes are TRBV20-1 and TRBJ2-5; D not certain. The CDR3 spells CSASGRRETQYF. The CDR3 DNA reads TGCAGTGCTAGCGGTCGGAGAGAGACCCAGTACTTC.